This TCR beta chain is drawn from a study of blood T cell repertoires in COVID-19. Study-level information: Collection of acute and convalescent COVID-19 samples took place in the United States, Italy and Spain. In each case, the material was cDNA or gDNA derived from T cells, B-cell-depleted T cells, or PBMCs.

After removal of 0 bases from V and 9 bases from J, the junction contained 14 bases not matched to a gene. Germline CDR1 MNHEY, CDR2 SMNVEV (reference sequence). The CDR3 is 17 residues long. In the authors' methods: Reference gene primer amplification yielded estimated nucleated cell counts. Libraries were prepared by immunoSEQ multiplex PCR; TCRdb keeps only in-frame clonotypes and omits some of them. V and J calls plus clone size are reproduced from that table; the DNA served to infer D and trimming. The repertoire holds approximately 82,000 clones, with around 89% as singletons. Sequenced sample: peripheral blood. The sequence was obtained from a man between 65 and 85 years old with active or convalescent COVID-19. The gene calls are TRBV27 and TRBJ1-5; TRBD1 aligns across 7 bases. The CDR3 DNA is TGTGCCAGCAGTTTATCGCAGGGGGTTGGTTGGGGCGGGCCCCAGCATTTT. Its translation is CASSLSQGVGWGGPQHF.